The rows below give T cell receptor beta chains drawn from one sample of a study of OX40 agonist ivuxolimab in advanced cancers. Produced via immunoSEQ multiplex PCR; TCRdb's table is partial and in-frame only. The table includes some 90,000 clones, around 90% detected once. Sequenced here: CD4+ or CD8+ T cells sorted from blood, sampled in a trial of the OX40 agonist ivuxolimab. The receptors stem from an adult with an advanced solid tumor such as melanoma, head and neck, liver or kidney cancer. CDR3s include the opening cysteine and the closing phenylalanine or tryptophan. Each record gives: J gene, V gene, clone size, D gene, CDR3 DNA, CDR3 protein. The D gene is left open where the match is weak. The size field is filled for only some rows; it gives once, few, many or a size class.

j_gene: TRBJ2-5; v_gene: TRBV15; abundance: .; d_gene: .; CDR3nt: TGTGCCACCAGCCCTCAGGATGGAGCGTACCAAGAGACCCAGTACTTC; CDR3aa: CATSPQDGAYQETQYF
j_gene: TRBJ2-3; v_gene: TRBV5-4; abundance: .; d_gene: TRBD2; CDR3nt: TGTGCCAGCAGCGGCGAAAGAACTAGCGGGCTGAGCACAGATACGCAGTATTTT; CDR3aa: CASSGERTSGLSTDTQYF
j_gene: TRBJ1-2; v_gene: TRBV4-2; abundance: .; d_gene: .; CDR3nt: TGTGCCAGCAGCCAAGATCTAAGGGGATCTAACTATGGCTACACCTTC; CDR3aa: CASSQDLRGSNYGYTF
j_gene: TRBJ1-5; v_gene: TRBV5-6; abundance: once; d_gene: .; CDR3nt: TGTGCCAGCAGCTTGCTTGGGGGGAGGGACAATCAGCCCCAGCATTTT; CDR3aa: CASSLLGGRDNQPQHF
j_gene: TRBJ2-3; v_gene: TRBV10-2; abundance: .; d_gene: TRBD1; CDR3nt: TGCGCCAGCAGGGAATCCGGGACAGGGGCAGATACGCAGTATTTT; CDR3aa: CASRESGTGADTQYF
j_gene: TRBJ1-2; v_gene: TRBV7-2; abundance: .; d_gene: .; CDR3nt: TGTGCCAGCAGCTTAAATCGCGCCCTCTATGGCTACACCTTC; CDR3aa: CASSLNRALYGYTF
j_gene: TRBJ2-5; v_gene: TRBV6-1; abundance: .; d_gene: .; CDR3nt: TGTGCCATCCAGATGGGACTTCAGGGGACCCAGTACTTC; CDR3aa: CAIQMGLQGTQYF
j_gene: TRBJ2-3; v_gene: TRBV7-2; abundance: .; d_gene: .; CDR3nt: TGTGCCAGCAGGATAGACAGCACAGATACGCAGTATTTT; CDR3aa: CASRIDSTDTQYF
j_gene: TRBJ1-1; v_gene: TRBV7-2; abundance: few; d_gene: .; CDR3nt: TGTGCCAGCAGCTTAAGTCCCCCCGTCCTCATAGGGAGCAACACTGAAGCTTTCTTT; CDR3aa: CASSLSPPVLIGSNTEAFF
j_gene: TRBJ1-2; v_gene: TRBV19; abundance: .; d_gene: .; CDR3nt: TGTGCCAGTAGACGAGACTTCAACTATGGCTACACCTTC; CDR3aa: CASRRDFNYGYTF
j_gene: TRBJ2-2; v_gene: TRBV27; abundance: .; d_gene: .; CDR3nt: TGTGCCAGCGCGTTTTTGAGGGGGGTAACCGGGGAGCTGTTTTTT; CDR3aa: CASAFLRGVTGELFF
j_gene: TRBJ2-4; v_gene: TRBV6-6; abundance: .; d_gene: TRBD1; CDR3nt: TGTGCCAGCAGACTTGGGACAGGGAACATTCAGTACTTC; CDR3aa: CASRLGTGNIQYF
j_gene: TRBJ1-5; v_gene: TRBV7-9; abundance: .; d_gene: TRBD1; CDR3nt: TGTGCCAGCAGCACGGGACAGGGGGCGGGTCAGCCCCAGCATTTT; CDR3aa: CASSTGQGAGQPQHF
j_gene: TRBJ1-3; v_gene: TRBV7-6; abundance: .; d_gene: .; CDR3nt: TGTGCCAGCAGCGTAGGGCCGACGAACTCTGGAAACACCATATATTTT; CDR3aa: CASSVGPTNSGNTIYF
j_gene: TRBJ1-2; v_gene: TRBV18; abundance: .; d_gene: .; CDR3nt: TGTGCCAGCTCACCGCCAGGGGCAGGGCTTTATGGCTACACCTTC; CDR3aa: CASSPPGAGLYGYTF
j_gene: TRBJ2-7; v_gene: TRBV6-1; abundance: .; d_gene: TRBD1; CDR3nt: TGTGCCAGCACCCCGGGACAGGACCCCTACGAGCAGTACTTC; CDR3aa: CASTPGQDPYEQYF
j_gene: TRBJ2-1; v_gene: TRBV4-3; abundance: .; d_gene: .; CDR3nt: TGCGCCAGCAGCCAAGGAATGGGGCAGTTCTTC; CDR3aa: CASSQGMGQFF
j_gene: TRBJ1-3; v_gene: TRBV5-4; abundance: .; d_gene: TRBD1; CDR3nt: TGTGCCAGCAGCCACCGACAGGGGGGAAACACCATATATTTT; CDR3aa: CASSHRQGGNTIYF
j_gene: TRBJ1-4; v_gene: TRBV5-1; abundance: .; d_gene: TRBD1; CDR3nt: TGCGCCAGCAGCTTGGGGGACAGGGGTTCCGTTGAAAAACTGTTTTTT; CDR3aa: CASSLGDRGSVEKLFF
j_gene: TRBJ1-4; v_gene: TRBV27; abundance: .; d_gene: TRBD1; CDR3nt: TGTGCCAGCAGTCCAGGGGACAGGGTAGTTGAAAAACTGTTTTTT; CDR3aa: CASSPGDRVVEKLFF
j_gene: TRBJ1-2; v_gene: TRBV5-1; abundance: .; d_gene: TRBD1; CDR3nt: TGCGCCAGCAGCTTGGAGGGACAGAGAGGCTACACCTTC; CDR3aa: CASSLEGQRGYTF
j_gene: TRBJ1-3; v_gene: TRBV19; abundance: .; d_gene: .; CDR3nt: TGTGCCAGTGAGCCATTTGGTGTCTCTGGAAACACCATATATTTT; CDR3aa: CASEPFGVSGNTIYF
j_gene: TRBJ2-5; v_gene: TRBV5-1; abundance: .; d_gene: .; CDR3nt: TGCGCCAGCAGCTTGGAGCCAGGGTCTCAAGAGACCCAGTACTTC; CDR3aa: CASSLEPGSQETQYF
j_gene: TRBJ2-3; v_gene: TRBV7-2; abundance: .; d_gene: TRBD2; CDR3nt: TGTGCCAGCAGCTCGGCGGGGGGGACTAGCAGAGTGTCAGATACGCAGTATTTT; CDR3aa: CASSSAGGTSRVSDTQYF
j_gene: TRBJ1-5; v_gene: TRBV14; abundance: .; d_gene: TRBD1; CDR3nt: TGTGCCAGCAGCCAAGTAGCCAGGGGGCGTCACAATCAGCCCCAGCATTTT; CDR3aa: CASSQVARGRHNQPQHF
j_gene: TRBJ2-7; v_gene: TRBV13; abundance: .; d_gene: .; CDR3nt: TGTGCCAGCAGCACCCGGAAGGGGATACCCTACGAGCAGTACTTC; CDR3aa: CASSTRKGIPYEQYF
j_gene: TRBJ1-6; v_gene: TRBV5-1; abundance: .; d_gene: .; CDR3nt: TGCGCCAGCAGCTTGAAGGCTAATTCACCCCTCCACTTT; CDR3aa: CASSLKANSPLHF
j_gene: TRBJ2-5; v_gene: TRBV11-3; abundance: .; d_gene: .; CDR3nt: TGTGCCAGCAGCGCCGGACCCGCGCAAGAGACCCAGTACTTC; CDR3aa: CASSAGPAQETQYF
j_gene: TRBJ2-5; v_gene: TRBV5-1; abundance: .; d_gene: TRBD1; CDR3nt: TGCGCCAGCAGCCCGGGACAGGGATCGGAGACCCAGTACTTC; CDR3aa: CASSPGQGSETQYF
j_gene: TRBJ1-2; v_gene: TRBV6-6; abundance: .; d_gene: .; CDR3nt: TGTGCCAGCAGTTACTCGGGCGGCTATGGCTACACCTTC; CDR3aa: CASSYSGGYGYTF
j_gene: TRBJ2-1; v_gene: TRBV5-6; abundance: .; d_gene: TRBD2; CDR3nt: TGTGCCAGCAGCTTTACTAGCGGGGTACGCAATGAGCAGTTCTTC; CDR3aa: CASSFTSGVRNEQFF
j_gene: TRBJ2-7; v_gene: TRBV5-4; abundance: few; d_gene: TRBD1; CDR3nt: TGTGCCAGCAGCTTGAGGGACAGGGTATGGAGCGAGCAGTACTTC; CDR3aa: CASSLRDRVWSEQYF
j_gene: TRBJ1-1; v_gene: TRBV10-3; abundance: .; d_gene: .; CDR3nt: TGTGCCATCAGTGAGTCGGTGGGGAAAAACACTGAAGCTTTCTTT; CDR3aa: CAISESVGKNTEAFF
j_gene: TRBJ1-2; v_gene: TRBV7-3; abundance: .; d_gene: .; CDR3nt: TGTGCCAGTAATGCCAGGGCTGGGGGCAGCGTCTATGGCTACACCTTC; CDR3aa: CASNARAGGSVYGYTF
j_gene: TRBJ2-6; v_gene: TRBV9; abundance: .; d_gene: .; CDR3nt: TGTGCCAGCAGTCTCCAAGTTTCTGGGGCCAACGTCCTGACTTTC; CDR3aa: CASSLQVSGANVLTF
j_gene: TRBJ1-5; v_gene: TRBV10-2; abundance: .; d_gene: .; CDR3nt: TGCGCCAGCAGTGAGGGCCGGAACAATCAGCCCCAGCATTTT; CDR3aa: CASSEGRNNQPQHF
j_gene: TRBJ2-7; v_gene: TRBV5-1; abundance: .; d_gene: .; CDR3nt: TGCGCCAGCAGCTTGGAGGGGACATCCCGTTACGAGCAGTACTTC; CDR3aa: CASSLEGTSRYEQYF
j_gene: TRBJ2-7; v_gene: TRBV7-9; abundance: .; d_gene: TRBD1; CDR3nt: TGTGCCAGCAGCACCCGACAGGGGATGTACTTC; CDR3aa: CASSTRQGMYF
j_gene: TRBJ2-4; v_gene: TRBV12-5; abundance: .; d_gene: .; CDR3nt: TGTGCTAGTGGTTTTGGACTCATGAGGTTCAAAAACATTCAGTACTTC; CDR3aa: CASGFGLMRFKNIQYF
j_gene: TRBJ2-7; v_gene: TRBV7-2; abundance: .; d_gene: TRBD1; CDR3nt: TGTGCCAGCAGTTCCCGGACAGGGACCTCCTACGAGCAGTACTTC; CDR3aa: CASSSRTGTSYEQYF
j_gene: TRBJ2-1; v_gene: TRBV19; abundance: .; d_gene: TRBD2; CDR3nt: TGTGCCAGTACCGCCCGACCGGGGGGGCACAATGAGCAGTTCTTC; CDR3aa: CASTARPGGHNEQFF
j_gene: TRBJ2-7; v_gene: TRBV25-1; abundance: .; d_gene: TRBD2; CDR3nt: TGTGCCAGCAGTGACCGGACTAGCGGGGGATACGAGCAGTACTTC; CDR3aa: CASSDRTSGGYEQYF
j_gene: TRBJ1-4; v_gene: TRBV5-1; abundance: .; d_gene: .; CDR3nt: TGCGCCAGCAGCCCAGGGAGCGTGGATAATGAAAAACTGTTTTTT; CDR3aa: CASSPGSVDNEKLFF
j_gene: TRBJ2-7; v_gene: TRBV7-8; abundance: .; d_gene: .; CDR3nt: TGTGCCAGCAGCCCTACCCCCTACGGGCAGTACTTC; CDR3aa: CASSPTPYGQYF
j_gene: TRBJ2-7; v_gene: TRBV20-1; abundance: .; d_gene: .; CDR3nt: TGCAGTGCTAGACTCACCGGGGAGCAGTACTTC; CDR3aa: CSARLTGEQYF
j_gene: TRBJ2-7; v_gene: TRBV6-5; abundance: .; d_gene: TRBD1; CDR3nt: TGTACCAGCAGTTACCGGGACAGCTCCTACGAGCAGTACTTC; CDR3aa: CTSSYRDSSYEQYF
j_gene: TRBJ2-5; v_gene: TRBV6-5; abundance: .; d_gene: TRBD2; CDR3nt: TGTGCCAGCAGGACCGGGGGGAGGGAGACCCAGTACTTC; CDR3aa: CASRTGGRETQYF
j_gene: TRBJ2-2; v_gene: TRBV19; abundance: .; d_gene: TRBD2; CDR3nt: TGTGCCAGTAGGGGGGACTATGGGTCCGGGGAGCTGTTTTTT; CDR3aa: CASRGDYGSGELFF
j_gene: TRBJ2-5; v_gene: TRBV4-1; abundance: .; d_gene: .; CDR3nt: TGCGCCAGCAGCCTTACTGCTGGGAGGCAAGAGACCCAGTACTTC; CDR3aa: CASSLTAGRQETQYF
j_gene: TRBJ2-7; v_gene: TRBV7-2; abundance: few; d_gene: .; CDR3nt: TGTGCCAGCAGGGCGACCGGCAGCTCCTACGAGCAGTACTTC; CDR3aa: CASRATGSSYEQYF
j_gene: TRBJ1-2; v_gene: TRBV10-3; abundance: .; d_gene: TRBD1; CDR3nt: TGTGCCAGTGGGACAGAATATGGCTACACCTTC; CDR3aa: CASGTEYGYTF
j_gene: TRBJ2-3; v_gene: TRBV11-2; abundance: .; d_gene: .; CDR3nt: TGTGCCAGCAGAGATATGGGTTCGGGTTTCCTCACAGATACGCAGTATTTT; CDR3aa: CASRDMGSGFLTDTQYF
j_gene: TRBJ2-7; v_gene: TRBV27; abundance: .; d_gene: .; CDR3nt: TGTGCCACTACCCGACGGGCCTACGAGCAGTACTTC; CDR3aa: CATTRRAYEQYF
j_gene: TRBJ2-1; v_gene: TRBV7-2; abundance: .; d_gene: .; CDR3nt: TGTGCCAGCAGCTTAGGACTCAATGAGCAGTTCTTC; CDR3aa: CASSLGLNEQFF
j_gene: TRBJ2-7; v_gene: TRBV7-2; abundance: once; d_gene: .; CDR3nt: TGTGCCAGCAGCTCCGGGTTTCCCCACTACGAGCAGTACTTC; CDR3aa: CASSSGFPHYEQYF